This is a list of T cell receptor beta chains from one sample in a study of T cell repertoires in cytomegalovirus infection. From the reads, TCRdb called clonotypes with MiXCR, one entry per CDR3 protein. This table holds around 450,000 distinct CDR3 sequences, approximately 33% found once. Sequencing was performed on PBMCs. These receptors all come from a human donor in good health (CMV status not recorded). Some clones in this sample may be carry-over from other donors' samples. CDR3s leave out the opening cysteine and the closing phenylalanine or tryptophan. Fields, in order: J gene, V gene, CDR3 protein.

TRBJ1-6 TRBV5-6 ASTEVADQLSPLH
TRBJ2-7 TRBV19 ATQDKPSSYEQY
TRBJ2-2 TRBV11-2 ASSLGVGSGELF
TRBJ2-1 TRBV20-1 SVSAGRGLYNEQF
TRBJ2-1 TRBV7-8 ASSLGSGGSSSYNEQF
TRBJ2-1 TRBV10-3 ATKRDRESSYNEQF
TRBJ1-5 TRBV5-1 ASSATPSGTSGQPQH
TRBJ1-2 TRBV27 ASSPAVGIVYT
TRBJ2-3 TRBV5-5 ASSLNPGPSTDTQY
TRBJ2-5 TRBV6-5 ASNRDRGRETQY
TRBJ1-2 TRBV7-6 ASSLVAEIYGYT
TRBJ1-1 TRBV2 ASSVYRDATGAF
TRBJ2-7 TRBV7-6 ASSSFAGTYEQY
TRBJ2-7 TRBV6-6 ASSYSRGVNEQY
TRBJ1-4 TRBV25-1 ASSEFSPGLNEKLF
TRBJ2-1 TRBV5-6 ASSPPGGAYNEQF
TRBJ2-1 TRBV24-1 ATSERRGRDEQF
TRBJ1-4 TRBV5-5 ASSFAPQGTNEKLF
TRBJ2-1 TRBV4-1 ASSQELGQGPWDEQF
TRBJ2-3 TRBV5-8 ASSLALAQRTDTQY
TRBJ1-4 TRBV4-1 ASSHLSTPPREKLF
TRBJ1-5 TRBV28 ASSLVSRGVGQPQH
TRBJ2-7 TRBV10-3 AIMIDSYEQY
TRBJ2-2 TRBV4-3 SSSQAGGGADTGELF
TRBJ2-2 TRBV7-6 ASSLGDTGELF
TRBJ2-1 TRBV2 ASSSGRVYNEQF
TRBJ1-5 TRBV12-3/TRBV12-4 ASSPGQGMLQPQH
TRBJ2-2 TRBV20-1 SAAGTGGVGELF
TRBJ1-6 TRBV7-8 ASSSTRGRDMPLSPLH
TRBJ2-3 TRBV7-8 ASSIGLAGGDTQY
TRBJ1-1 TRBV6-2/TRBV6-3 ASSYPTSRGFMNTEAF
TRBJ2-7 TRBV7-2 DSSSTGIEYH
TRBJ1-1 TRBV11-2 ASSLHRGGTEAF
TRBJ1-1 TRBV7-9 ASSPPGRANTEAF
TRBJ2-1 TRBV19 ASSIVGGVVGQF
TRBJ1-5 TRBV7-8 ASSLVRGQPQH
TRBJ2-1 TRBV24-1 ATSDQPGLAGHNEQF
TRBJ2-3 TRBV5-6 ASSLLSGGRPDTQY
TRBJ2-3 TRBV7-9 ASREGGTDTQY
TRBJ1-1 TRBV18 ASSKQVRSPNTEAF
TRBJ1-1 TRBV15 ATSRAGEMNTEAF
TRBJ1-5 TRBV6-2/TRBV6-3 ASSSRPSDQPQH
TRBJ2-1 TRBV28 ASSFLQASSYNEQF
TRBJ2-4 TRBV12-3/TRBV12-4 ASSARTGVNIQY
TRBJ2-3 TRBV5-5 ASSSGLAGSSTDTQY
TRBJ1-5 TRBV19 ASSIGGGSQPQH
TRBJ1-5 TRBV7-9 ASSQRELNQPQH
TRBJ2-3 TRBV9 ASSVTGGIYIDTQY
TRBJ2-3 TRBV24-1 ATSDPGGRGSADTQY
TRBJ2-5 TRBV11-2 ASSYVAVAGQETQY
TRBJ2-5 TRBV29-1 SVGTKETQY
TRBJ2-7 TRBV25-1 ASSGRDRPAYEQY
TRBJ1-5 TRBV2 ASSDQGARNQPPH
TRBJ2-7 TRBV24-1 ATSRDGAAGTYEQY
TRBJ2-3 TRBV24-1 ATSDLDGTSGPDTQY
TRBJ1-1 TRBV3-1 ASKGQVGAEAF
TRBJ2-7 TRBV29-1 SVEGESSYEQY
TRBJ1-1 TRBV6-1 ASSSGEGTEAF